This entry lists 15 T cell receptor beta chains sequenced from one sample in a study of shared clonotypes between healthy human individuals (dated by TCRdb to between 2020 and 2021). Libraries were built with the immunoSEQ multiplex PCR assay. TCRdb carries this immuneACCESS record with in-frame sequences only. Its versions omit some clonotypes, under half of them owing to an unresolved V gene in the studies checked, with the rest unexplained. In all, the sample holds approximately 99,000 clones, and about 71% of those were seen once. The ten largest clonotypes hold approximately 25% of the sample. Sample: memory CD8+ T cells sorted from blood. The meaning of the sample's cell subset or site label: CD45RO+ cells pooled with CCR7-negative TemRA cells. The receptors shown here come from a woman aged 30 to 39 in good health.

This clone is labeled as large. The chain links TRBV28 to TRBJ1-2; possible D gene TRBD1, 5 bases. The V end lost 5 bases, the J end lost 0 bases, and 19 bases lay between the germline ends. The CDR3 spans 17 residues. CDR1 MDHEN and CDR2 SYDVKM come from the germline V gene. The CDR3 sequence is CASSPLDSESANYGYTF. In DNA form, the CDR3 reads TGTGCCAGCAGTCCTCTTGACAGTGAGTCGGCTAACTATGGCTACACCTTC.

This clone was seen only once. The chain carries TRBV7-6 and TRBJ2-7; D remains unclear. V lost 5 bases, J lost 2 bases, and 4 bases lay in between. The CDR3 extends over 11 amino acids. Germline V gene lookup returns CDR1 SGHVS and CDR2 FNYEAQ. CDR3: CASSNAYEQYF. CDR3 coding DNA: TGTGCCAGCAGCAATGCCTACGAGCAGTACTTC. Full variable domain (rest looked up from reference TRBV7-6 and TRBJ2-7): GAGVSQSPRYKVTKRGQDVALRCDPISGHVSLYWYRQALGQGPEFLTYFNYEAQQDKSGLPNDRFSAERPEGSISTLTIQRTEQRDSAMYRCASSNAYEQYFGPGTRLTVT.

The chain joins TRBV28 to TRBJ2-7; no firm D call. Deletions cut 10 bases from V and 7 bases from J, with 14 bases between. CDR1 and CDR2 (germline): MDHEN, SYDVKM. The length of the CDR3 is 11 residues. CDR3 residues: CATHGISEQYF. The DNA of the CDR3 is TGTGCCACCCATGGCATCTCGGAGCAGTACTTC.

V and J are TRBV7-8 and TRBJ2-7, with a weak D call TRBD2 (6 bases). The CDR3 sequence is 14 residues long. V lost 1 base, J lost 5 bases, and 12 bases lay in between. Germline V gives CDR1 SGHVS, CDR2 FQNEAQ. CDR3 bases: TGTGCCAGCAGCTTAGGGGTCGGAGGGAACGAGCAGTACTTC. Translating gives CASSLGVGGNEQYF.

CDR3 protein: CASSLKPYTGELFF. DNA for the CDR3: TGTGCCAGCAGCTTAAAGCCTTACACCGGGGAGCTGTTTTTT. The genes are TRBV7-3 and TRBJ2-2; D is unresolved. V lost 1 base and J lost 3, with 6 bases in between. The CDR3 is made up of 14 amino acids. The germline gives CDR1 SGHTA, CDR2 FQGTGA. The full variable domain, with the rest looked up from reference TRBV7-3 and TRBJ2-2, is GAGVSQTPSNKVTEKGKYVELRCDPISGHTALYWYRQSLGQGPEFLIYFQGTGAADDSGLPNDRFFAVRPEGSVSTLKIQRTERGDSAVYLCASSLKPYTGELFFGEGSRLTVL.

This clone was seen only once. The chain recombines TRBV25-1 with TRBJ1-2; D is possibly TRBD1 (5 bases). The CDR3 length is 16 residues. Germline V gene sequence: CDR1 MGHDK, CDR2 SYGVNS. Deletions cut 2 bases from V and 4 bases from J, with 17 bases between. For the CDR3, the DNA is TGTGCCAGCAGTGAAGGGCCAGAACAGGACGGCTATGGCTACACCTTC. Residues: CASSEGPEQDGYGYTF.

This clone was recorded many times. V is TRBV4-1 and J is TRBJ2-7; TRBD2 matches at 12 bases. Losses at the gene ends were 0 bases for V and 7 bases for J; bases not matched to a gene: 4. The V gene's germline CDR1 is MGHRA and CDR2 YSYEKL. CDR3 size: 15 residues. Here the CDR3 reads CASSQDPSGRAEQYF. The DNA for the CDR3 is TGCGCCAGCAGCCAAGACCCTAGCGGGAGGGCGGAGCAGTACTTC.

The CDR3 DNA reads TGTGCCAGCAGTTCCCTCGGGGAGATGGGTACGCAGTATTTT. Protein: CASSSLGEMGTQYF. This chain connects TRBV7-2 to TRBJ2-3, with TRBD2 as a possible D gene (5 bases). The CDR3 spans 14 residues. Germline assignment: CDR1 SGHTA and CDR2 FQGNSA. Between the trimmed V and J ends, which lost 6 bases and 8 bases, there was a span of 18 bases.

CDR3 sequence: CASSLGASGAYEQYF. DNA for the CDR3: TGTGCCAGCAGCCTTGGGGCTAGCGGGGCCTACGAGCAGTACTTC. The chain recombines TRBV6-1 with TRBJ2-7, with 9 bases matching TRBD2. The CDR3 has 15 residues. After removal of 6 bases from V and 2 bases from J, the junction contained 8 bases not matched to a gene. Germline V gives CDR1 MNHNS, CDR2 SASEGT.

The gene calls are TRBV5-4 and TRBJ1-1; 8 nucleotides match TRBD1. This CDR3 contains 12 residues. J gave up 11 bases and V 4 bases, and 7 bases lay outside the gene matches. The V gene's germline CDR1 is SGHNT and CDR2 YYREEE (reference sequence). This chain's CDR3 is CASSARQGTAFF. The CDR3, as DNA: TGTGCCAGCAGCGCGAGACAGGGGACGGCTTTCTTT.

This chain uses TRBV27 with TRBJ2-7; no clear D. The CDR3 runs 13 residues. The germline V gene has CDR1 MNHEY and CDR2 SMNVEV (reference sequence). V gave up 3 bases and J gave up 3 bases, with 9 bases separating them. CDR3 loop: CASSFRPHYEQYF. CDR3 DNA: TGTGCCAGCAGTTTTAGGCCACACTACGAGCAGTACTTC.

This chain's CDR3 is CASSLVWYRNYGYTF. As DNA, the CDR3 is TGTGCCAGCAGCTTGGTCTGGTACAGGAACTATGGCTACACCTTC. V gene TRBV5-8 combines with J gene TRBJ1-2; possibly TRBD1 for D (5 bases). Germline V lookup: CDR1 SGHTS, CDR2 YDEGEE. V dropped 0 bases and J dropped 2 bases, with 11 bases sitting between them. There are 15 residues in the CDR3.

The table lists this clone with many counts. V and J are TRBV5-1 and TRBJ2-3; D ambiguous. This CDR3 is 17 amino acids long. V gave up 2 bases and J gave up 2 bases, with 18 bases separating them. The germline gives CDR1 SGHRS, CDR2 YFSETQ. CDR3 in amino acids: CASSFVWPRTTTDTQYF. The CDR3 nucleotides read TGCGCCAGCAGCTTCGTCTGGCCACGTACCACCACAGATACGCAGTATTTT.

The rearrangement uses TRBV4-1 and TRBJ1-5; no definite D call. The germline V gene encodes CDR1 MGHRA and CDR2 YSYEKL. The V end lost 0 bases, the J end lost 6 bases, and 15 bases lay between the germline ends. The CDR3 is made up of 16 amino acids. CDR3 loop: CASSQDLLRAIQPQHF. CDR3 DNA: TGCGCCAGCAGCCAAGATCTGTTGAGGGCAATTCAGCCCCAGCATTTT.

The chain recombines TRBV11-2 with TRBJ1-1; no clear D. The V gene lost 1 base and the J gene lost 8 bases, with 11 bases spanning the gap. The CDR3 runs 13 residues. Germline V gene lookup returns CDR1 SGHAT and CDR2 FQNNGV. The CDR3 bases are TGTGCCAGCAGCTTAGTCGTCAGGTGGGAAGCTTTCTTT. Residues: CASSLVVRWEAFF.